The rows below give T cell receptor beta chains drawn from one sample of a study of beta chain features in type 1 diabetes. The data were produced by immunoSEQ multiplex PCR, yet TCRdb's version contains in-frame clones alone and is incomplete. The sample has 620,000 or so clones, 15% seen once. The specimen was naive CD4+ T cells from blood. The source of these receptors is a man aged 18 to 30 in good health. Both conserved end residues are part of each CDR3. Fields, in order: V gene, J gene, D gene, clone size, CDR3 protein, CDR3 DNA. D genes are given only for firm matches. Not every row has a clone size; where given, it reads once, few, many or a size class.

v_call: TRBV7-2
j_call: TRBJ2-6
d_call: NA
clone_size: NA
cdr3_aa: CASSLMLSGDSGANVLTF
cdr3_nt: TGTGCCAGCAGCTTGATGCTGTCGGGGGACTCTGGGGCCAACGTCCTGACTTTC

v_call: TRBV7-2
j_call: TRBJ2-7
d_call: TRBD2
clone_size: NA
cdr3_aa: CASSPRTSGKVQYF
cdr3_nt: TGTGCCAGCAGCCCCAGGACTAGCGGGAAAGTGCAGTACTTC

v_call: TRBV18
j_call: TRBJ2-2
d_call: NA
clone_size: NA
cdr3_aa: CASSPLIGGELFF
cdr3_nt: TGTGCCAGCTCACCACTGATCGGCGGGGAGCTGTTTTTT

v_call: TRBV2
j_call: TRBJ2-7
d_call: NA
clone_size: few
cdr3_aa: CATHSLYEQYF
cdr3_nt: TGTGCCACCCATTCGTTATACGAGCAGTACTTC

v_call: TRBV29-1
j_call: TRBJ1-2
d_call: TRBD1
clone_size: few
cdr3_aa: CSVPPGQGGGYTF
cdr3_nt: TGCAGCGTTCCGCCGGGACAGGGTGGGGGCTACACCTTC

v_call: TRBV25-1
j_call: TRBJ2-3
d_call: TRBD2
clone_size: few
cdr3_aa: CATQSGTTDTQYF
cdr3_nt: TGTGCCACCCAAAGCGGGACCACAGATACGCAGTATTTT

v_call: TRBV9
j_call: TRBJ2-2
d_call: TRBD1
clone_size: NA
cdr3_aa: CASRGDSTGELFF
cdr3_nt: TGTGCCAGCAGGGGGGACAGCACCGGGGAGCTGTTTTTT

v_call: TRBV30
j_call: TRBJ2-7
d_call: NA
clone_size: NA
cdr3_aa: CAWSWLSYEQYF
cdr3_nt: TGTGCCTGGAGTTGGCTGAGTTACGAGCAGTACTTC

v_call: TRBV9
j_call: TRBJ2-1
d_call: TRBD2
clone_size: NA
cdr3_aa: CASSVVRLAGVSEQFF
cdr3_nt: TGTGCCAGCAGCGTAGTAAGACTAGCGGGAGTTAGTGAGCAGTTCTTC

v_call: TRBV11-3
j_call: TRBJ1-3
d_call: NA
clone_size: NA
cdr3_aa: CASSPGHFRGDTIYF
cdr3_nt: TGTGCCAGCAGCCCGGGACATTTCCGGGGGGACACCATATATTTT

v_call: TRBV29-1
j_call: TRBJ2-3
d_call: TRBD2
clone_size: NA
cdr3_aa: CSVGLRLANTQYF
cdr3_nt: TGCAGCGTTGGCCTCCGACTAGCGAATACGCAGTATTTT

v_call: TRBV29-1
j_call: TRBJ2-2
d_call: NA
clone_size: NA
cdr3_aa: CSVGQGPNTGELFF
cdr3_nt: TGCAGCGTTGGCCAGGGGCCGAACACCGGGGAGCTGTTTTTT

v_call: TRBV28
j_call: TRBJ2-1
d_call: TRBD2
clone_size: few
cdr3_aa: CASTPQASGGNEQFF
cdr3_nt: TGTGCCAGCACTCCCCAGGCGTCGGGAGGCAATGAGCAGTTCTTC

v_call: TRBV10-3
j_call: TRBJ2-2
d_call: NA
clone_size: NA
cdr3_aa: CAITGVRNTGELFF
cdr3_nt: TGTGCCATCACCGGGGTTCGGAACACCGGGGAGCTGTTTTTT

v_call: TRBV7-2
j_call: TRBJ1-3
d_call: NA
clone_size: NA
cdr3_aa: CASSSQGGGNTIYF
cdr3_nt: TGTGCCAGCAGCTCACAGGGAGGTGGAAACACCATATATTTT

v_call: TRBV9
j_call: TRBJ1-2
d_call: NA
clone_size: few
cdr3_aa: CASSRPRPYRAYGYTF
cdr3_nt: TGTGCCAGCAGCCGCCCTCGGCCCTACAGAGCCTATGGCTACACCTTC

v_call: TRBV6-1
j_call: TRBJ2-7
d_call: TRBD2
clone_size: NA
cdr3_aa: CASSSPGLGTYEQYF
cdr3_nt: TGTGCCAGCAGTTCCCCGGGACTAGGAACCTACGAGCAGTACTTC

v_call: TRBV6-1
j_call: TRBJ1-1
d_call: NA
clone_size: NA
cdr3_aa: CASTPLIRNTEAFF
cdr3_nt: TGTGCCAGCACTCCTCTAATTCGGAACACTGAAGCTTTCTTT

v_call: TRBV29-1
j_call: TRBJ2-7
d_call: TRBD1
clone_size: few
cdr3_aa: CSAARTGESGQYF
cdr3_nt: TGCAGCGCCGCTCGGACAGGGGAAAGTGGGCAGTACTTC

v_call: TRBV9
j_call: TRBJ2-7
d_call: NA
clone_size: few
cdr3_aa: CASSVDRKSYEQYF
cdr3_nt: TGTGCCAGCAGCGTAGATCGGAAATCCTACGAGCAGTACTTC

v_call: TRBV10-3
j_call: TRBJ2-5
d_call: NA
clone_size: few
cdr3_aa: CAISGLGGTWETQYF
cdr3_nt: TGTGCCATCAGTGGGCTAGGGGGGACCTGGGAGACCCAGTACTTC

v_call: TRBV7-2
j_call: TRBJ2-7
d_call: NA
clone_size: few
cdr3_aa: CASSLAPTTYEQYF
cdr3_nt: TGTGCCAGCAGCTTAGCCCCGACCACCTACGAGCAGTACTTC

v_call: TRBV6-5
j_call: TRBJ1-6
d_call: NA
clone_size: NA
cdr3_aa: CASSYSNSPLHF
cdr3_nt: TGTGCCAGCAGTTACTCTAATTCACCCCTCCACTTT

v_call: TRBV19
j_call: TRBJ1-1
d_call: NA
clone_size: NA
cdr3_aa: CASRDQVNTEAFF
cdr3_nt: TGTGCCAGTCGCGACCAGGTGAACACTGAAGCTTTCTTT

v_call: TRBV19
j_call: TRBJ2-5
d_call: NA
clone_size: few
cdr3_aa: CASSPPEGRGGSRETQYF
cdr3_nt: TGTGCCAGTAGTCCCCCCGAAGGGAGAGGTGGAAGTCGAGAGACCCAGTACTTC

v_call: TRBV9
j_call: TRBJ2-7
d_call: NA
clone_size: NA
cdr3_aa: CASSVAQGYEQYF
cdr3_nt: TGTGCCAGCAGCGTAGCGCAGGGCTACGAGCAGTACTTC

v_call: TRBV5-6
j_call: TRBJ2-1
d_call: TRBD1
clone_size: NA
cdr3_aa: CASSFSGQGAVMSYNEQFF
cdr3_nt: TGTGCCAGCAGCTTCTCCGGACAGGGGGCTGTTATGTCCTACAATGAGCAGTTCTTC

v_call: TRBV6-6
j_call: TRBJ1-5
d_call: NA
clone_size: few
cdr3_aa: CASSYPQQPQHF
cdr3_nt: TGTGCCAGCAGTTACCCACAGCAGCCCCAGCATTTT

v_call: TRBV6-5
j_call: TRBJ2-1
d_call: NA
clone_size: few
cdr3_aa: CASSYVGGEQFF
cdr3_nt: TGTGCCAGCAGTTACGTAGGGGGTGAGCAGTTCTTC

v_call: TRBV11-2
j_call: TRBJ1-1
d_call: NA
clone_size: few
cdr3_aa: CASSLLGFLNTEAFF
cdr3_nt: TGTGCCAGCAGCTTACTAGGATTCCTGAACACTGAAGCTTTCTTT

v_call: TRBV7-6
j_call: TRBJ2-7
d_call: TRBD2
clone_size: NA
cdr3_aa: CASSLSPSGGGSYEQYF
cdr3_nt: TGTGCCAGCAGCTTAAGTCCCAGCGGGGGTGGTTCCTACGAGCAGTACTTC

v_call: TRBV5-1
j_call: TRBJ1-6
d_call: NA
clone_size: NA
cdr3_aa: CASSLKKENSPLHF
cdr3_nt: TGCGCCAGCAGCTTAAAAAAGGAGAATTCACCCCTCCACTTT

v_call: TRBV2
j_call: TRBJ2-2
d_call: NA
clone_size: NA
cdr3_aa: CASSDQAPFTGELFF
cdr3_nt: TGTGCCAGCAGTGACCAGGCCCCGTTCACCGGGGAGCTGTTTTTT

v_call: TRBV7-3
j_call: TRBJ1-1
d_call: NA
clone_size: few
cdr3_aa: CASSLQSFTEAFF
cdr3_nt: TGTGCCAGCAGCTTGCAGAGTTTCACTGAAGCTTTCTTT

v_call: TRBV11-2
j_call: TRBJ1-2
d_call: NA
clone_size: few
cdr3_aa: CASSLGVQGWDGYTF
cdr3_nt: TGTGCCAGCAGCTTAGGGGTACAGGGATGGGATGGCTACACCTTC

v_call: TRBV5-1
j_call: TRBJ2-7
d_call: NA
clone_size: NA
cdr3_aa: CASSLAGSSYEQYF
cdr3_nt: TGCGCCAGCAGCTTGGCAGGGAGCTCCTACGAGCAGTACTTC

v_call: TRBV11-2
j_call: TRBJ2-7
d_call: TRBD1
clone_size: few
cdr3_aa: CASSKRPLGQGTYEQYF
cdr3_nt: TGTGCCAGCAGCAAAAGACCTTTGGGACAGGGGACCTACGAGCAGTACTTC

v_call: TRBV5-1
j_call: TRBJ2-1
d_call: NA
clone_size: few
cdr3_aa: CASSLVRENEQFF
cdr3_nt: TGCGCCAGCAGCTTGGTCCGGGAGAATGAGCAGTTCTTC

v_call: TRBV27
j_call: TRBJ1-4
d_call: NA
clone_size: NA
cdr3_aa: CASSLWGTTNEKLFF
cdr3_nt: TGTGCCAGCAGTTTATGGGGGACAACTAATGAAAAACTGTTTTTT

v_call: TRBV21-1
j_call: TRBJ1-2
d_call: NA
clone_size: NA
cdr3_aa: CARKGQGGFYGYTF
cdr3_nt: TGTGCCAGAAAGGGACAGGGAGGATTCTATGGCTACACCTTC

v_call: TRBV14
j_call: TRBJ2-1
d_call: NA
clone_size: many
cdr3_aa: CASSQDRWSWVEQFF
cdr3_nt: TGTGCCAGCAGCCAAGATCGGTGGAGTTGGGTTGAGCAGTTCTTC

v_call: TRBV9
j_call: TRBJ2-1
d_call: NA
clone_size: NA
cdr3_aa: CASSVLGHPSYNEQFF
cdr3_nt: TGTGCCAGCAGCGTACTGGGACACCCCTCCTACAATGAGCAGTTCTTC